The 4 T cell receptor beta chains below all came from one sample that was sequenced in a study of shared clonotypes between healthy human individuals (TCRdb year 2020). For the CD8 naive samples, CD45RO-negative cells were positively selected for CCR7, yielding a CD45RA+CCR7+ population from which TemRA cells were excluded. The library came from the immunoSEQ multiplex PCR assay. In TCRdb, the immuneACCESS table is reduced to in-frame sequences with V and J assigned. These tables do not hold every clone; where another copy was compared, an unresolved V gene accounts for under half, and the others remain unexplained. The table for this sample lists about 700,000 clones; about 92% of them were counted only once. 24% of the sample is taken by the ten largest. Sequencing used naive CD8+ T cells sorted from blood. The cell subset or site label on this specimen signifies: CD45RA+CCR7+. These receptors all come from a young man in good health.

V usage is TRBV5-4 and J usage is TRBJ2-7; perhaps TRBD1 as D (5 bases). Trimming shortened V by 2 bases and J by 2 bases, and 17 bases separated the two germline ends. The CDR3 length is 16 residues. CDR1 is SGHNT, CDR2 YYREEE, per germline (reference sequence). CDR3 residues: CASSFSTTVAPYEQYF. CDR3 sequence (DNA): TGTGCCAGCAGCTTTTCGACGACAGTAGCCCCCTACGAGCAGTACTTC.

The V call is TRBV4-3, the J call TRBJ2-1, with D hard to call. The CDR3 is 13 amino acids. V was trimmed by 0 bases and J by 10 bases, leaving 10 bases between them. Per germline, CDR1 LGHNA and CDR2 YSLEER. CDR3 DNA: TGCGCCAGCAGCCAAGAAGCAGGCCGGGAGCAGTTCTTC. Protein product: CASSQEAGREQFF.

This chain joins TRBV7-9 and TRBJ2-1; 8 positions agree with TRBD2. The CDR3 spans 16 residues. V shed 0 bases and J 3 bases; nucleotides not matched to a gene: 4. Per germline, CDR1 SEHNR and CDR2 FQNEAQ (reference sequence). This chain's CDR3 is CASSLAREVNYNEQFF. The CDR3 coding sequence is TGTGCCAGCAGCTTAGCGCGGGAGGTAAACTACAATGAGCAGTTCTTC.

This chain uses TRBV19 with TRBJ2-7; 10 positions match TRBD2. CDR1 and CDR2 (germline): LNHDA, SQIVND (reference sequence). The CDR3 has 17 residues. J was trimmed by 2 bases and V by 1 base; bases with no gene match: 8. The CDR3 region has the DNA TGTGCCAGTAGTATAGGAGCGGGAGGGCCGTCCCCCTACGAGCAGTACTTC. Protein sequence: CASSIGAGGPSPYEQYF.